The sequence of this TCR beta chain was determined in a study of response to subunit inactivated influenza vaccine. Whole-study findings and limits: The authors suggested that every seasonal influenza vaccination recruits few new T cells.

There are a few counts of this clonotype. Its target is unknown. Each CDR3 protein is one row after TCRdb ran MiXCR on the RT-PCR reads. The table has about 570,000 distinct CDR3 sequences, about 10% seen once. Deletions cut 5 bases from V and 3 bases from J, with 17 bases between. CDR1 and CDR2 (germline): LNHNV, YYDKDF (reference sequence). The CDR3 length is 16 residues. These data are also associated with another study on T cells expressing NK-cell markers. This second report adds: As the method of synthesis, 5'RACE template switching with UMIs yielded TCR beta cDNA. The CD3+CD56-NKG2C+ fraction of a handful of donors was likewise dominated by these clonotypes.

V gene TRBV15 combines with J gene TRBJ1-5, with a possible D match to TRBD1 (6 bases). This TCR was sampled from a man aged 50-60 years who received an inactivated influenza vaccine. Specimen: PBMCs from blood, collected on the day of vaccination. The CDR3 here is CATSPRQQGLNQPQHF. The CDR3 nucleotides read TGTGCCACCAGCCCGCGGCAACAGGGACTCAATCAGCCCCAGCATTTT.